This T cell receptor beta chain was sequenced in a study of blood T cell repertoires in COVID-19. Study summary: Collection of acute and convalescent COVID-19 samples took place in the United States, Italy and Spain. T cells, B-cell-depleted T cells, or PBMCs provided the cDNA or gDNA that served as material.

The authors' processing: How many nucleated cells were present was estimated from reference gene primer amplification. Clones were sequenced by immunoSEQ multiplex PCR, and TCRdb holds only the in-frame ones, with some missing. For V, J and clone size, that table is used; D and trimming come from the DNA. The sample lists just under 55,000 clones; around nine tenths were seen once. V shed 5 bases and J shed 5 bases, with 12 bases lying between them. The CDR3 consists of 13 residues. Germline V gene sequence: CDR1 LNHDA, CDR2 SQIVND (reference sequence). Input material: peripheral blood. The chain links TRBV19 to TRBJ1-1; no definite D call. This receptor was taken from a man between 45 and 60 years old with acute or convalescent COVID-19. This chain's CDR3 is CASSQRARTEAFF. The CDR3 nucleotides read TGTGCCAGTAGTCAGCGGGCGAGGACTGAAGCTTTCTTT.